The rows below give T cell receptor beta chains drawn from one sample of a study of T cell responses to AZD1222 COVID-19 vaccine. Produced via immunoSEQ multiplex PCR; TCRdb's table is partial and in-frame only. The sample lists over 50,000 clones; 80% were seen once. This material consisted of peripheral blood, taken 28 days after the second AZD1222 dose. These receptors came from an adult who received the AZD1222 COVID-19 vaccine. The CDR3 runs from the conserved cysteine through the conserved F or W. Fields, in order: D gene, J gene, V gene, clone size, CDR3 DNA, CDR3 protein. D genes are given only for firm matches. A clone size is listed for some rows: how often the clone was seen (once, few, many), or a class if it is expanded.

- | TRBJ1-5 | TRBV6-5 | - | TGTGCCAGCAGTTACTCGATGTCGGTCAATCAGCCCCAGCATTTT | CASSYSMSVNQPQHF
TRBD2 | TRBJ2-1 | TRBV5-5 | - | TGTGCCAGCAGCTTTGGGACTAGCAACAATGAGCAGTTCTTC | CASSFGTSNNEQFF
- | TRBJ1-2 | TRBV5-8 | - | TGTGCCAGCAGCCGACCGGGACGAGCAATTTGGGGCTACACCTTC | CASSRPGRAIWGYTF
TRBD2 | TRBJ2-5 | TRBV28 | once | TGTGCCAGCACCAGAGCTGGGAGGGGAATAGGCGAGACCCAGTACTTC | CASTRAGRGIGETQYF
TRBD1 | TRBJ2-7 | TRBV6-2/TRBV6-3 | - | TGTGCCAGCAGTCAGGACAGGATTTTCCACGAGCAGTACTTC | CASSQDRIFHEQYF
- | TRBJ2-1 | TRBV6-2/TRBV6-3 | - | TGTGCCAGCAGTTCGGAGCTCTACTACAATGAGCAGTTCTTC | CASSSELYYNEQFF
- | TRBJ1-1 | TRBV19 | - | TGTGCCAGTAGTATCCCCAGGGCCCTGAACACTGAAGCTTTCTTT | CASSIPRALNTEAFF
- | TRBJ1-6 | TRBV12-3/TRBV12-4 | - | TGTGCCAGCAGTCTCTTGCCTCAACCCCTCCACTTT | CASSLLPQPLHF
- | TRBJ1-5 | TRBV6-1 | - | TGTGCCAGCAGTGAGGCCGGGGGATACAATCAGCCCCAGCATTTT | CASSEAGGYNQPQHF
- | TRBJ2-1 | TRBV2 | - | TGTGCCAGCAGGACGGTAGGGGGGAACAACAATGAGCAGTTCTTC | CASRTVGGNNNEQFF
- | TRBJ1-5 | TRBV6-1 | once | TGTGCCAGCAGTGACACCAGGCATAGCAATCAGCCCCAGCATTTT | CASSDTRHSNQPQHF
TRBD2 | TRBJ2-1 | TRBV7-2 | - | TGTGCCAGCAGCTTAGGGGCGGGGGGGCCTAAGGGGCAGTTCTTC | CASSLGAGGPKGQFF
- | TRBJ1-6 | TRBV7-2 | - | TGTGCCAGCAGCTTGGGCCCCTATAATTCACCCCTCCACTTT | CASSLGPYNSPLHF
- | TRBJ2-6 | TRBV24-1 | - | TGTGCCATCGGGATCTCTGGGGCCAACGTCCTGACTTTC | CAIGISGANVLTF
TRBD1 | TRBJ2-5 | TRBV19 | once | TGTGCCAGTAGTTCCGGGACAGTAGAGACCCAGTACTTC | CASSSGTVETQYF
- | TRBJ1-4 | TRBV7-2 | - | TGTGCCAGCAGCTCAGGAGACACTTTGCCTAATGAAAAACTGTTTTTT | CASSSGDTLPNEKLFF
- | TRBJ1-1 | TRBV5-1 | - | TGCGCCAGCAGTCCCAGGGTGGAGAACACTGAAGCTTTCTTT | CASSPRVENTEAFF
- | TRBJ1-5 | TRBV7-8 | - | TGTGCCAGCCAACGAGGGGCGGTGGGCAATCAGCCCCAGCATTTT | CASQRGAVGNQPQHF
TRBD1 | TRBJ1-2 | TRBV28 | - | TGTGCCAGCAGTTCCAACCGATTCCGGGACAGAGGGAACTATGGCTACACCTTC | CASSSNRFRDRGNYGYTF
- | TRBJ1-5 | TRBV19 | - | TGTGCCAGTAGTGGCCCGACAGCGGTCAATCAGCCCCAGCATTTT | CASSGPTAVNQPQHF
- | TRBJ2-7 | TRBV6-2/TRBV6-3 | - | TGTGCCAGCAGTTACTCGACGGAAGGCTACGAGCAGTACTTC | CASSYSTEGYEQYF
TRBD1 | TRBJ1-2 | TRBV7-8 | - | TGTGCCAGCAGCCCGGACAGGCAACTATTAAATGGCTACACCTTC | CASSPDRQLLNGYTF
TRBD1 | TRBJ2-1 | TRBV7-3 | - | TGTGCCAGCAGCTTTTCGACAGGGGTCAATGAGCAGTTCTTC | CASSFSTGVNEQFF
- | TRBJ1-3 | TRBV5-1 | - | TGCGCCAGCAGCTCAGGGGCGCAAGGAAACACCATATATTTT | CASSSGAQGNTIYF
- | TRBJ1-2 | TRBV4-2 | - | TGTGCCAGCAGCCAAGACGGTTCGGCAGCAGTTAACTATGGCTACACCTTC | CASSQDGSAAVNYGYTF
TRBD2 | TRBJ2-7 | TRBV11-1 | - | TGTGCCAGCAGCTTCGGCGGGAGCTTAAGCTCCTACGAGCAGTACTTC | CASSFGGSLSSYEQYF